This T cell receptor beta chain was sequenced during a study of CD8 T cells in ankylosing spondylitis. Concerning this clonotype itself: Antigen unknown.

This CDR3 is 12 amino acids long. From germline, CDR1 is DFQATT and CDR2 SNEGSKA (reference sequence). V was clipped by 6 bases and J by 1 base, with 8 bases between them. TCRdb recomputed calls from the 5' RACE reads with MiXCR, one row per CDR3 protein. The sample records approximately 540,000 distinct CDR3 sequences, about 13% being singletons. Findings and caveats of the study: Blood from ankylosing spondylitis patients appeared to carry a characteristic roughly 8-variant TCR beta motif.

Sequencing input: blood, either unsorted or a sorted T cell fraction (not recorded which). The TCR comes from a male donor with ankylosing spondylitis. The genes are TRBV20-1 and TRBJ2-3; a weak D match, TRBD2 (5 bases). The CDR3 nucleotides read TGCAGTGCGGACTTGCGCACAGATACGCAGTATTTT. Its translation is CSADLRTDTQYF.